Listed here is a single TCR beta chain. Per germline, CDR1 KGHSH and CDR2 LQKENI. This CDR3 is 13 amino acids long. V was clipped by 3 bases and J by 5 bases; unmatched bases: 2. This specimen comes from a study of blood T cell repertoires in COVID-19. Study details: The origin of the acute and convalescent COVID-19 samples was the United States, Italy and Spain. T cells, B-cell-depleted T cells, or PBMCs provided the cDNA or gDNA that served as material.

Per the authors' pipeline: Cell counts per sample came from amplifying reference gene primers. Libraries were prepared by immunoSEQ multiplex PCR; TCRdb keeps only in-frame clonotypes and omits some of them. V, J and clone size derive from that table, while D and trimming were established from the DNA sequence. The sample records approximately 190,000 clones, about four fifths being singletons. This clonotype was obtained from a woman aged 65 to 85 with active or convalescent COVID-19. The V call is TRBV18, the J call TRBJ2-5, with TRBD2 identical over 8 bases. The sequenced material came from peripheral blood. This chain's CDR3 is CASSPGLDETQYF. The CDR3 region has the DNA TGTGCCAGCTCACCGGGACTAGACGAGACCCAGTACTTC.